This T cell receptor (beta chain) stems from a study of identical twins. Study-wide points: Instead of following the same donors, the conclusions were based on cross-sectional statistical analysis. Insertion counts were lower in abundant cord blood beta clonotypes, a trend that memory repertoires did not show.

Note on this clonotype: No antigen is known for it.

Template switching added a universal primer site; cDNA carried unique molecular identifiers. TCRdb re-derived calls from the 5' RACE reads in MiXCR, one entry per CDR3 protein. In the table there are roughly 690,000 distinct CDR3 sequences, over 20% of which are singletons. The V gene's germline CDR1 is SGHRS and CDR2 YFSETQ. V was clipped by 6 bases and J by 2 bases, with 12 bases between them. The CDR3 extends over 14 amino acids. The same sample was also used in a study of T cells expressing NK-cell markers. That source notes: Repertoire data for TCR beta were derived from sorted T cells (CD3+CD56+NKG2C+, CD3+CD56+NKG2C- and CD3+CD56-NKG2C+).

This TCR was sampled from a woman aged 18 to 35 in good health. This chain uses TRBV5-1 with TRBJ2-1; a weak D match, TRBD2 (6 bases). Sequenced: PBMCs. The DNA for the CDR3 is TGCGCCAGCAATTTAGGCGGGGCCTACAATGAGCAGTTCTTC. Protein sequence: CASNLGGAYNEQFF.